These 19 T cell receptor beta chains originate from one sample sequenced in a study of T cell changes during pregnancy in multiple sclerosis. Sequencing was performed with immunoSEQ multiplex PCR; in TCRdb, only in-frame clones are kept and a portion is missing. This table holds about 41,000 clones, roughly 87% found once. Sequenced material: CD4+ T cells from peripheral blood mononuclear cells, taken in the first trimester of pregnancy. These receptors were obtained from a female donor with multiple sclerosis, enrolled in a pregnancy study.

This clone is categorized as medium-sized. V is TRBV5-1 and J is TRBJ1-2, with D tentatively TRBD1 (5 bases). Per the germline V gene, CDR1 is SGHRS and CDR2 is YFSETQ. This CDR3 is built from 14 residues. Trimming left V 4 bases short and J 4 bases short, with 14 bases between. This CDR3 reads CASSPGTGSYGYTF. The DNA for the CDR3 is TGCGCCAGCAGCCCAGGGACTGGCTCCTATGGCTACACCTTC.

This clone was recorded only once. This chain uses TRBV7-2 with TRBJ1-2, with no clear D. The CDR3 is 16 amino acids. Trimming took 2 bases from V and 13 from J, leaving 26 bases between them. Germline CDR1 and CDR2: SGHTA and FQGNSA. CDR3 in amino acids: CASSLRRTVGATGATF. CDR3 coding DNA: TGTGCCAGCAGCTTACGTCGGACGGTTGGCGCCACGGGAGCCACCTTC.

This clone was recorded once. This rearrangement joins TRBV9 to TRBJ2-1, with 7 nucleotides matching TRBD2. Trimming at V came to 5 bases and at J to 10 bases, leaving 18 bases not matched to a gene. The germline V gene has CDR1 SGDLS and CDR2 YYNGEE. The CDR3 is 16 residues long. The CDR3 DNA sequence: TGTGCCAGCAGTGTCACGGGGGGATCAGTAAAAGACGAGCAGTTCTTC. Protein sequence: CASSVTGGSVKDEQFF.

The chain carries TRBV27 and TRBJ1-1; D is possibly TRBD1 (6 bases). From germline, CDR1 is MNHEY and CDR2 SMNVEV (reference sequence). The V end was cut by 3 bases, the J end by 1 base, with 12 bases between. This CDR3 has 15 residues. The chain's CDR3 is CASSFYRAGNTEAFF. CDR3 sequence (DNA): TGTGCCAGCAGTTTCTACAGGGCCGGGAACACTGAAGCTTTCTTT.

This clone appeared once. The J gene is TRBJ1-1, the V gene TRBV30, with no clear D. Germline CDR1 GTSNPN, CDR2 SVGIG (reference sequence). V dropped 6 bases and J dropped 3 bases, with 20 bases sitting between them. The CDR3 consists of 15 residues. CDR3 protein: CACPIMGAWDTEAFF. The CDR3, as DNA: TGTGCCTGCCCTATTATGGGCGCCTGGGACACTGAAGCTTTCTTT.

This clone was detected once. V gene TRBV14 combines with J gene TRBJ2-2; 12 nucleotides line up with TRBD2. This CDR3 has 14 amino acids. In germline, CDR1 is SGHDN, CDR2 FVKESK. The V and J ends lost 4 bases and 7 bases, in that order; junction bases with no gene match: 1. The CDR3 DNA sequence: TGTGCCAGCAGCCGACTAGCGGGAGTCGGGGAGCTGTTTTTT. Its translation: CASSRLAGVGELFF.

The chain carries TRBV6-5 and TRBJ2-4; possible D gene TRBD1, 6 bases. The germline V gene has CDR1 MNHEY and CDR2 SVGAGI. The CDR3 is 15 residues long. Between the trimmed V and J ends, which lost 6 bases and 0 bases, there was a span of 12 bases. DNA for the CDR3: TGTGCCAGCAGAACACAGGGATTAGCCAAAAACATTCAGTACTTC. Translating gives CASRTQGLAKNIQYF.

The V gene is TRBV29-1, the J gene TRBJ2-1; 13 bases align to TRBD2. This CDR3 comprises 14 residues. V was clipped by 5 bases and J by 4 bases; unmatched bases: 2. Per the germline V gene, CDR1 is SQVTM and CDR2 is ANQGSEA. In DNA form, the CDR3 reads TGCAGCGTTAGGACTAGCGGGGGTTACAATGAGCAGTTCTTC. This codes for CSVRTSGGYNEQFF.

The V and J genes are TRBV5-4 and TRBJ2-1; 7 positions match TRBD2. The J segment lost 5 bases and the V segment lost 4 bases, leaving 18 bases of the junction unmatched. Germline CDR1 is SGHNT and CDR2 is YYREEE (reference sequence). The CDR3 covers 18 residues. As DNA, the CDR3 is TGTGCCAGCAGCCCACGGCGGGGAGCGGGACTCATTAACAATGAGCAGTTCTTC. This gives the protein CASSPRRGAGLINNEQFF.

On this clone: One junction end does not reproduce the germline sequence, and a read error may be involved. The sample has other DNA sequences that encode this CDR3 too. The chain uses TRBV19 and TRBJ2-7; 10 positions agree with TRBD1. Germline V CDR1 and CDR2: LNHDA, SQIVND (reference sequence). There are 14 residues in the CDR3. CDR3 region: CASSARQGANEQYF. The CDR3 nucleotides read TGTGCCAGTAGTGCAAGACAGGGGGCGAACGAGCAATACTTC.

This sequence joins TRBV7-9 and TRBJ1-1; D call uncertain. The CDR3 consists of 14 residues. Germline CDR1 reads SEHNR; CDR2 reads FQNEAQ (reference sequence). Trimming cost V 5 bases and J 0 bases, with 10 bases left between them. Here the CDR3 reads CASSLRELNTEAFF. CDR3 coding DNA: TGTGCCAGCAGCCTAAGGGAGTTGAACACTGAAGCTTTCTTT. Complete variable domain (other parts from reference TRBV7-9 and TRBJ1-1): DTGVSQNPRHKITKRGQNVTFRCDPISEHNRLYWYRQTLGQGPEFLTYFQNEAQLEKSRLLSDRFSAERPKGSFSTLEIQRTEQGDSAMYLCASSLRELNTEAFFGQGTRLTVV.

This chain joins TRBV18 and TRBJ2-2; D gene ambiguous. Trimming stripped 2 bases from V and 10 bases from J, with 8 bases between. This CDR3 has 12 amino acids. Germline-derived CDR1 and CDR2 are KGHSH and LQKENI. The chain's CDR3 is CASSPVVQELFF. The CDR3 DNA follows: TGTGCCAGCTCACCAGTTGTACAGGAGCTGTTTTTT.

V gene TRBV2 combines with J gene TRBJ2-3; 9 bases map to TRBD1. There are 12 residues in the CDR3. The trim removed 8 bases at V and 6 bases at J, leaving 3 bases unmatched. CDR1 is SNHLY, CDR2 FYNNEI, per germline. CDR3 sequence reads: CASYRGLDTQYF. In nucleotides, the CDR3 is TGTGCCAGCTACAGGGGGCTCGATACGCAGTATTTT.

This rearrangement joins TRBV9 to TRBJ2-7; possible D gene TRBD1, 6 bases. The V gene lost 3 bases and the J gene lost 5 bases, with 12 bases spanning the gap. The CDR3 has 13 amino acids. Germline loops: CDR1 SGDLS, CDR2 YYNGEE. Here the CDR3 DNA reads TGTGCCAGCAGCGGCAGGGGTAGGGACGAGCAGTACTTC. It translates to CASSGRGRDEQYF.

The chain recombines TRBV27 with TRBJ2-1; 8 nucleotides align to TRBD1. The CDR3 loop spans 16 amino acids. With V trimmed by 4 bases and J by 2 bases, 7 bases remained unmatched. The V gene's germline CDR1 is MNHEY and CDR2 SMNVEV (reference sequence). The CDR3 coding sequence is TGTGCCAGCAGTTCGGTTGACAGGGGACCCTACAATGAGCAGTTCTTC. This gives the protein CASSSVDRGPYNEQFF.

The V gene is TRBV7-2, the J gene TRBJ1-1, with D possibly being TRBD1 (6 bases). CDR3 length equals 14 residues. The V and J ends lost 3 bases and 4 bases respectively, with 12 bases between them. Germline CDR1 and CDR2: SGHTA and FQGNSA. CDR3: CASSLAGETTEAFF. The CDR3, as DNA: TGTGCCAGCAGCTTGGCAGGGGAGACCACTGAAGCTTTCTTT.

The V and J genes are TRBV5-8 and TRBJ2-5, with 8 bases that match TRBD1. The CDR3 consists of 17 residues. Per the germline V gene, CDR1 is SGHTS and CDR2 is YDEGEE. The V segment lost 0 bases and the J segment 4 bases; nucleotides outside the gene matches: 11. The CDR3 spells CASSLEQAGGVRETQYF. The CDR3 region has the DNA TGTGCCAGCAGCTTGGAACAGGCAGGGGGCGTGAGAGAGACCCAGTACTTC. Variable domain in full (rest from reference TRBV5-8 and TRBJ2-5): EAGVTQSPTHLIKTRGQQATLRCSPISGHTSVYWYQQALGLGLQFLLWYDEGEERNRGNFPPRFSGRQFPNYSSELNVNALELEDSALYLCASSLEQAGGVRETQYFGPGTRLLVL.

The V and J genes are TRBV7-2 and TRBJ2-7; D unresolved. Germline V gene sequence: CDR1 SGHTA, CDR2 FQGNSA. There are 14 residues in the CDR3. Trimming removed 0 bases from V and 0 bases from J, with 6 bases in between. This CDR3 is CASSLASNSYEQYF. CDR3 in DNA: TGTGCCAGCAGCTTAGCCAGTAACTCCTACGAGCAGTACTTC.

CDR3 DNA sequence: TGTGCCAGCAGCGTAGAATCGGGAGGGGGCTACAATGAGCAGTTCTTC. It encodes CASSVESGGGYNEQFF. This chain links TRBV9 with TRBJ2-1; TRBD2 matches at 8 bases. From germline, CDR1 is SGDLS and CDR2 YYNGEE. The CDR3 spans 16 residues. V shed 0 bases and J 3 bases; nucleotides not matched to a gene: 5.